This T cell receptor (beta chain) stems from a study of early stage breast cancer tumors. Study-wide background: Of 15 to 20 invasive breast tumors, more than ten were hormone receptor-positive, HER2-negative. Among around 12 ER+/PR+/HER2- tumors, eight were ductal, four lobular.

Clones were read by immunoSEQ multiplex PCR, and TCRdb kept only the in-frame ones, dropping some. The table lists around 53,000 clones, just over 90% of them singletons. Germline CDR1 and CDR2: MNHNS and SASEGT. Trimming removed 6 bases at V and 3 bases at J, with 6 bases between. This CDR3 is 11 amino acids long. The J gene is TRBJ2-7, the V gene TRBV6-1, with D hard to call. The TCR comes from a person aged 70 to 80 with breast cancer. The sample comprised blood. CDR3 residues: CASREFYEQYF. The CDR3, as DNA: TGTGCCAGCAGGGAGTTCTACGAGCAGTACTTC.